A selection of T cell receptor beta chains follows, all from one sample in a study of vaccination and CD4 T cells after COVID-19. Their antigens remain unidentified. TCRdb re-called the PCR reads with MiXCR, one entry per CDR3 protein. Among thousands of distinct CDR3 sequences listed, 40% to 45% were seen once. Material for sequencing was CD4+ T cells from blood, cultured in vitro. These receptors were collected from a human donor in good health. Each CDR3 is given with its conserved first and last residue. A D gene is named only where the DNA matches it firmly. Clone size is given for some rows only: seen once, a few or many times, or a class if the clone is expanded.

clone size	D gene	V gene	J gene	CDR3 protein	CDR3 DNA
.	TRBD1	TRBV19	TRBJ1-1	CASSKLTGQENTEAFF	TGTGCCAGTAGTAAGCTCACGGGACAGGAGAACACTGAAGCTTTCTTT
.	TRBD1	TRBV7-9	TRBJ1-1	CASIMTGQGAEAFF	TGTGCCAGCATCATGACAGGGCAGGGGGCTGAAGCTTTCTTT
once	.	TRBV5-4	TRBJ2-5	CASSLSVTGHQETQYF	TGTGCCAGCAGCTTGTCAGTGACAGGTCACCAAGAGACCCAGTACTTC
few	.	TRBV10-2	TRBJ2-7	CASNSGMAGEQYF	TGCGCCAGCAACTCCGGGATGGCGGGCGAGCAGTACTTC
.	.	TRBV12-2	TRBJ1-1	CASRLVSGPHTEAFF	TGTGCAAGTCGCTTAGTGAGCGGCCCGCACACTGAAGCTTTCTTT
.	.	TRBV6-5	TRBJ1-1	CASSYSRGSEAFF	TGTGCCAGCAGTTACTCGAGGGGCTCTGAAGCTTTCTTT
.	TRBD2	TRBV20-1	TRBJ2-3	CSATRTGTSVSLVTQYF	TGCAGTGCCACCCGAACCGGGACTAGCGTCTCTTTGGTTACGCAGTATTTT
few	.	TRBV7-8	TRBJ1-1	CASSNRWTGNTEAFF	TGTGCCAGCAGCAACCGCTGGACGGGGAACACTGAAGCTTTCTTT
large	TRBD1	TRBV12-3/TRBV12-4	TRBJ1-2	CASSLRTGIYGYTF	TGTGCCAGCAGTTTGAGGACAGGGATCTATGGCTACACCTTC
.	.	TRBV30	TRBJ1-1	CAWSDRGNTEAFF	TGTGCCTGGAGTGATCGGGGGAACACTGAAGCTTTCTTT
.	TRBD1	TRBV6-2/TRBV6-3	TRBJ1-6	CASRPGQGGSPLHF	TGTGCCAGCAGACCCGGACAGGGTGGGTCACCCCTCCACTTT
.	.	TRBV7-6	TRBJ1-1	CASSLGGMNTGAFF	TGTGCCAGCAGCTTGGGCGGAATGAACACTGGAGCTTTCTTT
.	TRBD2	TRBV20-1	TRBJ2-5	CSASGSVWRAGVETQYF	TGCAGTGCTAGTGGTTCGGTGTGGAGAGCGGGAGTAGAGACCCAGTACTTC
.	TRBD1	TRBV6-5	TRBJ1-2	CASSYGDRGYGYTF	TGTGCCAGCAGTTACGGGGACAGGGGGTATGGCTACACCTTC
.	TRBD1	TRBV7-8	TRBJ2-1	CASSSTRTGTGNDNEQFF	TGTGCCAGCAGCTCAACCCGGACCGGGACAGGGAACGACAATGAGCAGTTCTTC
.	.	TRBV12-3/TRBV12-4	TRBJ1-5	CASRVYGQGLSNQPQHF	TGTGCCAGCCGAGTTTACGGCCAGGGCCTAAGCAATCAGCCCCAGCATTTT
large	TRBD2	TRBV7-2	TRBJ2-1	CASSALAGGSSYNEQFF	TGTGCCAGCAGCGCTCTAGCGGGGGGCAGTTCCTACAATGAGCAGTTCTTC
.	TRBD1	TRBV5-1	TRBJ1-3	CASSLPGGDAGNTIYF	TGCGCCAGCAGCTTACCAGGGGGAGACGCTGGAAACACCATATATTTT
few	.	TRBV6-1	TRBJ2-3	CASHEQPPGGPDTQYF	TGTGCCAGCCACGAACAGCCCCCCGGGGGTCCAGATACGCAGTATTTT
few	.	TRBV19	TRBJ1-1	CASSISGGPEAFF	TGTGCCAGTAGTATTTCGGGGGGGCCTGAAGCTTTCTTT
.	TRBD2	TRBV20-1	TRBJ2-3	CSASLSGGGWAQYF	TGCAGTGCTAGCCTGTCTGGGGGGGGGTGGGCGCAGTATTTT
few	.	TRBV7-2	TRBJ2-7	CASSLRGQTYEQYF	TGTGCCAGCAGCCTTAGAGGGCAGACCTACGAGCAGTACTTC
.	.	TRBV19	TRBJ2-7	CASSIVAAPYEQYF	TGTGCCAGTAGTATAGTAGCGGCCCCCTACGAGCAGTACTTC
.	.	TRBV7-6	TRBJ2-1	CASSPRRVDEQFF	TGTGCCAGCAGCCCCCGCAGGGTCGATGAGCAGTTCTTC
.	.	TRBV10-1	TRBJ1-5	CASSDTGLQPQHF	TGCGCCAGCAGTGATACAGGGCTACAGCCCCAGCATTTT
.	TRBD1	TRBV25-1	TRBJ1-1	CASGGTGGRTEAFF	TGTGCCAGCGGGGGGACAGGGGGCCGCACTGAAGCTTTCTTT
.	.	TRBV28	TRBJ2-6	CASSSSGWEGANVLTF	TGTGCCAGCAGTTCCTCAGGATGGGAAGGGGCCAACGTCCTGACTTTC
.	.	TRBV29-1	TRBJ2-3	CSVDKPPAPTDTQYF	TGCAGCGTTGACAAACCCCCTGCCCCCACAGATACGCAGTATTTT
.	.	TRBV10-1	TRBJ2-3	CASSEGQSTGTQYF	TGCGCCAGCAGTGAGGGACAGTCCACAGGTACGCAGTATTTT
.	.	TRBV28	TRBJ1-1	CASSEGTNTEAFF	TGTGCCAGCAGTGAGGGTACGAACACTGAAGCTTTCTTT
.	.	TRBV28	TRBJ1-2	CASGVAGVDGYTF	TGTGCCAGCGGAGTAGCCGGGGTGGATGGCTACACCTTC
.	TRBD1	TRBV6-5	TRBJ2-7	CASSYGTGLEQYF	TGTGCCAGCAGTTACGGGACAGGACTCGAGCAGTACTTC
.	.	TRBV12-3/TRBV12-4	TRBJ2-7	CASSFLKQKSYEQYF	TGTGCCAGCAGTTTTCTTAAGCAGAAATCCTACGAGCAGTACTTC
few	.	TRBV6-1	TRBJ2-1	CASHTSSYNEQFF	TGTGCCAGCCATACTAGTTCCTACAATGAGCAGTTCTTC
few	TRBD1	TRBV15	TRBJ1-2	CATSREGTVYGYTF	TGTGCCACCAGCAGAGAAGGGACAGTTTATGGCTACACCTTC
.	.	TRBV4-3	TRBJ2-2	CASSPHSGTYTGELFF	TGCGCCAGCAGCCCGCATTCCGGGACCTACACCGGGGAGCTGTTTTTT
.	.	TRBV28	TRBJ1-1	CASSPTGYRDTEAFF	TGTGCCAGCAGTCCCACAGGGTACCGTGACACTGAAGCTTTCTTT
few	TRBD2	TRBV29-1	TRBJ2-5	CSGRLAGSETQYF	TGCAGCGGCAGACTAGCGGGGTCAGAGACCCAGTACTTC
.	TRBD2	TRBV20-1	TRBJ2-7	CSAPGTSGRATYF	TGCAGTGCTCCCGGGACTAGCGGGAGGGCCACGTACTTC
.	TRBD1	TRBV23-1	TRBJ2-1	CASSHPSGQVSYNEQFF	TGCGCCAGCAGTCACCCCTCGGGACAGGTCTCCTACAATGAGCAGTTCTTC
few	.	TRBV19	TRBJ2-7	CASRQAGGEQYF	TGTGCCAGCCGACAGGCTGGAGGAGAGCAGTACTTC
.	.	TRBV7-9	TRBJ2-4	CASSDIRGGNIQYF	TGTGCCAGCAGCGATATTCGTGGGGGAAACATTCAGTACTTC
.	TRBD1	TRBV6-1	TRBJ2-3	CASRDAGTGVLDTQYF	TGTGCCAGCAGGGATGCCGGGACAGGGGTTCTAGATACGCAGTATTTT
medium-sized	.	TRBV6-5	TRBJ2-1	CASSYAKGPVAVYNEQFF	TGTGCCAGCAGTTATGCGAAGGGACCGGTAGCGGTGTACAATGAGCAGTTCTTC
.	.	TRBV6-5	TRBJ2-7	CASSYVGESYEQYF	TGTGCCAGCAGTTACGTCGGGGAATCCTACGAGCAGTACTTC
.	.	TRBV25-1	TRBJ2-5	CASSQWGQETQYF	TGTGCCAGCAGTCAATGGGGGCAAGAGACCCAGTACTTC
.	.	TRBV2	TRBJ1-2	CASRLGDEGYGYTF	TGTGCCAGCAGACTAGGGGATGAAGGCTATGGCTACACCTTC
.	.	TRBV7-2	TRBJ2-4	CASSRREGPKAQYF	TGTGCCAGCAGCCGCAGGGAAGGGCCCAAGGCTCAGTACTTC
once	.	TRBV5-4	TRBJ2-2	CASSYDYTGELFF	TGTGCCAGCAGCTACGACTACACCGGGGAGCTGTTTTTT
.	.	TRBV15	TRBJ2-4	CATSRYVEAKNIQYF	TGTGCCACCAGCAGATATGTAGAAGCCAAAAACATTCAGTACTTC
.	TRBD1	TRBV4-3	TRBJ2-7	CASSQEIKRSGTETYEQYF	TGCGCCAGCAGCCAAGAAATCAAGAGATCTGGGACAGAGACCTACGAGCAGTACTTC
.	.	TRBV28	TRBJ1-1	CASRSAGSEAFF	TGTGCCAGCAGGTCCGCGGGGTCTGAAGCTTTCTTT
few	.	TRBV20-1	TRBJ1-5	CSARVSQGHQPQHF	TGCAGTGCTAGAGTATCGCAGGGGCATCAGCCCCAGCATTTT
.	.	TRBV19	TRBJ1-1	CASSLKWSTEAFF	TGTGCCAGTAGCCTTAAGTGGAGCACTGAAGCTTTCTTT